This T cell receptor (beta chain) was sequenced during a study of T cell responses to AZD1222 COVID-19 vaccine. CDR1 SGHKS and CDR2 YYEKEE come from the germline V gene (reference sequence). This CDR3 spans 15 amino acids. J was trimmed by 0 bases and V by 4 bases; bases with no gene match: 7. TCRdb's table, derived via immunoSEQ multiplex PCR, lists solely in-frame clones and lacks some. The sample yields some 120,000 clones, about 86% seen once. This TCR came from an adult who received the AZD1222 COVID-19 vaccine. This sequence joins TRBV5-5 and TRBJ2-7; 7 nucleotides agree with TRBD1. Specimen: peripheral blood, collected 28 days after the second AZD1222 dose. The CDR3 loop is CASSPGQATSYEQYF. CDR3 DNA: TGTGCCAGCAGCCCAGGACAGGCGACCTCCTACGAGCAGTACTTC.